The 25 T cell receptor beta chains given below trace back to one sample, sequenced in a study of T cell responses to AZD1222 COVID-19 vaccine. Assay: immunoSEQ multiplex PCR; the TCRdb copy retains only in-frame clones and omits some. The sample lists 70,000 or so clones; around 86% were seen once. The material was peripheral blood, obtained on day 0 of AZD1222 vaccination. The receptors derive from an adult in good health.

This chain joins TRBV28 and TRBJ1-2; tentatively, D is TRBD1 (5 bases). The CDR3 totals 11 residues. Per the germline V gene, CDR1 is MDHEN and CDR2 is SYDVKM. V was clipped by 9 bases and J by 8 bases, with 13 bases between them. CDR3 DNA: TGTGCCAGTGGGGCAGGGTTAGGCTACACCTTC. It yields the protein CASGAGLGYTF.

V is TRBV7-8 and J is TRBJ1-3; unclear D gene. From germline, CDR1 is SGHVS and CDR2 FQNEAQ. The CDR3 is 14 residues long. Trimming took 5 bases from V and 0 from J, leaving 8 bases between them. As DNA, the CDR3 is TGTGCCAGCAGCCCTAGAATCTCTGGAAACACCATATATTTT. It codes for CASSPRISGNTIYF.

Only one count was recorded for this clone. V usage is TRBV7-9 and J usage is TRBJ2-3, with D perhaps TRBD2 (5 bases). The CDR3 is 13 amino acids. Germline-derived CDR1 and CDR2 are SEHNR and FQNEAQ (reference sequence). V was pared by 3 bases and J by 6 bases, with 10 bases between. CDR3 region: CASSFSERDTQYF. The CDR3 DNA reads as TGTGCCAGCAGCTTCTCCGAGCGGGATACGCAGTATTTT.

The chain employs TRBV7-9 and TRBJ2-1, with D possibly being TRBD1 or TRBD2 (5 bases each). CDR1 is SEHNR and CDR2 is FQNEAQ in the germline V gene (reference sequence). This CDR3 has 15 residues. With 7 bases removed from V and 5 bases from J, the gap between germline ends came to 18 bases. CDR3 protein: CASTQGRGSDNEQFF. In DNA form, the CDR3 reads TGTGCCAGCACCCAGGGCCGGGGATCGGACAATGAGCAGTTCTTC. The entire variable domain, with the rest obtained from reference TRBV7-9 and TRBJ2-1, is as follows: DTGVSQNPRHKITKRGQNVTFRCDPISEHNRLYWYRQTLGQGPEFLTYFQNEAQLEKSRLLSDRFSAERPKGSFSTLEIQRTEQGDSAMYLCASTQGRGSDNEQFFGPGTRLTVL.

The chain is built from TRBV7-2 and TRBJ1-5, with a possible D match to TRBD1 (6 bases). Germline V gene data show CDR1 as SGHTA and CDR2 as FQGNSA. The CDR3 has 13 residues. V was shortened by 4 bases and J by 11 bases, with 15 bases between the two germline ends. CDR3 sequence: CASSSTQGKAQHF. The CDR3 DNA sequence: TGTGCCAGCAGCTCAACCCAGGGGAAGGCCCAGCATTTT.

The chain joins TRBV7-2 to TRBJ2-5, with TRBD2 identical over 13 bases. This CDR3 has 16 residues. V shed 5 bases and J 6 bases; nucleotides not matched to a gene: 9. Germline V lookup: CDR1 SGHTA, CDR2 FQGNSA. The CDR3 protein is CASSPGLAGAQQTQYF. The CDR3 DNA sequence: TGTGCCAGCAGCCCAGGACTAGCGGGGGCCCAGCAGACCCAGTACTTC. The full variable domain, with the rest looked up from reference TRBV7-2 and TRBJ2-5, is GAGVSQSPSNKVTEKGKDVELRCDPISGHTALYWYRQSLGQGLEFLIYFQGNSAPDKSGLPSDRFSAERTGGSVSTLTIQRTQQEDSAVYLCASSPGLAGAQQTQYFGPGTRLLVL.

Notes on this clone: Possible read error: a much larger clone is one base away. The chain recombines TRBV7-9 with TRBJ2-5; unclear D gene. This CDR3 has 12 amino acids. Germline V gives CDR1 SEHNR, CDR2 FQNEAQ (reference sequence). V was shortened by 2 bases and J by 5 bases, with 6 bases between the two germline ends. Here the CDR3 DNA reads TGTGCCAGCAGCTTAAGGGTGGAGACCCAGTACTTC. Translation gives CASSLRVETQYF.

J is TRBJ1-1 and V is TRBV28; TRBD1 is a possible D gene (5 bases). CDR3 length: 15 residues. Trimming cost V 8 bases and J 1 base, with 17 bases left between them. Germline V gives CDR1 MDHEN, CDR2 SYDVKM. Here the CDR3 DNA reads TGTGCCAGCTGGGCACCAGGGATAAGGAACACTGAAGCTTTCTTT. Protein sequence: CASWAPGIRNTEAFF.

The genes are TRBV7-2 and TRBJ2-7, with D perhaps matching TRBD2 (5 bases). CDR3 size: 15 residues. CDR1 and CDR2 (germline): SGHTA, FQGNSA. Between the trimmed V and J ends, which lost 5 bases and 7 bases, there was a span of 21 bases. CDR3 in DNA: TGTGCCAGCAGCGCGATCCCCTGGGCCGGAGGAGAGCAGTACTTC. As protein: CASSAIPWAGGEQYF.

This rearrangement joins TRBV6-5 to TRBJ1-5, with 7 bases fitting TRBD1. The CDR3 extends over 15 amino acids. J gave up 0 bases and V 4 bases, and 3 bases lay outside the gene matches. Germline assignment: CDR1 MNHEY and CDR2 SVGAGI. CDR3 sequence reads: CASSSGQTSNQPQHF. The CDR3 DNA follows: TGTGCCAGCAGTTCGGGACAGACTAGCAATCAGCCCCAGCATTTT.

The CDR3 DNA follows: TGTGCCAGCAGCTCCTTCGGACTAGCGGGGGCCCCGTCCTACAATGAGCAGTTCTTC. Translated: CASSSFGLAGAPSYNEQFF. This chain connects TRBV7-8 to TRBJ2-1; 13 nucleotides match TRBD2. CDR1 and CDR2 (germline): SGHVS, FQNEAQ. V lost 4 bases, J lost 1 base, and 10 bases stayed unmatched. The CDR3 length is 19 residues.

V gene TRBV24-1 combines with J gene TRBJ2-2; 7 bases align to TRBD1. The CDR3 runs to 15 residues. Germline CDR1 reads KGHDR; CDR2 reads SFDVKD. V shed 4 bases, J shed 1 base, and the junction held 2 bases outside the gene matches. The DNA of the CDR3 is TGTGCCACCAGTGACGGGACAGTGAACACCGGGGAGCTGTTTTTT. It translates to CATSDGTVNTGELFF.

The chain is built from TRBV27 and TRBJ1-6; D remains unclear. Germline CDR1 is MNHEY and CDR2 is SMNVEV (reference sequence). This CDR3 contains 15 residues. Trimming left V 2 bases short and J 2 bases short, with 7 bases between. CDR3 in amino acids: CASSLGRTYNSPLHF. CDR3 nucleotides: TGTGCCAGCAGTTTAGGTCGAACCTATAATTCACCCCTCCACTTT.

The chain carries TRBV9 and TRBJ2-5, with 7 bases identical to TRBD2. The length of the CDR3 is 13 residues. With V trimmed by 0 bases and J by 4 bases, 0 bases remained unmatched. Germline V gives CDR1 SGDLS, CDR2 YYNGEE. This CDR3 is CASSVAGGETQYF. In DNA, the CDR3 is TGTGCCAGCAGCGTAGCGGGGGGAGAGACCCAGTACTTC.

The chain couples TRBV5-1 to TRBJ1-2, with 8 bases identical to TRBD1. V shed 2 bases and J 8 bases; nucleotides not matched to a gene: 5. Germline CDR1 reads SGHRS; CDR2 reads YFSETQ. The CDR3 totals 13 residues. In DNA, the CDR3 is TGCGCCAGCAGCTTCAGCGGGGACAGGGGCTACACCTTC. It encodes CASSFSGDRGYTF. The entire variable domain, with the rest obtained from reference TRBV5-1 and TRBJ1-2, is as follows: KAGVTQTPRYLIKTRGQQVTLSCSPISGHRSVSWYQQTPGQGLQFLFEYFSETQRNKGNFPGRFSGRQFSNSRSEMNVSTLELGDSALYLCASSFSGDRGYTFGSGTRLTVV.

This clone was seen only once. The V gene is TRBV30, the J gene TRBJ1-6; TRBD1 is a possible D gene (5 bases). Looked up from germline, CDR1 is GTSNPN and CDR2 is SVGIG (reference sequence). V lost 2 bases and J lost 9, with 17 bases in between. The CDR3 runs 15 residues. CDR3 DNA: TGTGCCTGGAGTCCACCGACCGGGGGGATTTCACCCCTCCACTTT. It codes for CAWSPPTGGISPLHF.

About this clone itself: One junction end does not reproduce the germline sequence, and a read error may be involved. V and J are TRBV5-1 and TRBJ2-6, with 8 bases that match TRBD2. Germline assignment: CDR1 SGHRS and CDR2 YFSETQ. The CDR3 runs 18 residues. CDR3 in amino acids: CAGSSVAGLSSGANVLTF. CDR3 bases: TGCGCCGGCAGCTCCGTAGCGGGGCTAAGCTCTGGGGCCAACGTCCTGACTTTC.

This rearrangement joins TRBV7-8 to TRBJ1-4; 7 bases match TRBD1. Per the germline V gene, CDR1 is SGHVS and CDR2 is FQNEAQ. The V segment lost 8 bases and the J segment 0 bases; nucleotides outside the gene matches: 9. The CDR3 covers 16 residues. Here the CDR3 reads CASGSTGLATNEKLFF. DNA for the CDR3: TGTGCCAGCGGGTCGACAGGGCTTGCAACTAATGAAAAACTGTTTTTT.

V usage is TRBV28 and J usage is TRBJ1-5; D not certain. The germline V and J ends were trimmed by 2 bases and 5 bases, with 10 bases remaining between them. This CDR3 region has 14 residues. CDR1 and CDR2 (germline): MDHEN, SYDVKM. CDR3 protein: CASSLVPGHQPQHF. In DNA, the CDR3 is TGTGCCAGCAGTTTAGTTCCAGGACATCAGCCCCAGCATTTT. Full variable domain (remainder filled in from reference TRBV28 and TRBJ1-5): DVKVTQSSRYLVKRTGEKVFLECVQDMDHENMFWYRQDPGLGLRLIYFSYDVKMKEKGDIPEGYSVSREKKERFSLILESASTNQTSMYLCASSLVPGHQPQHFGDGTRLSIL.

The chain employs TRBV7-8 and TRBJ1-1; D is uncertain. The CDR3 length is 15 residues. Deletions cut 0 bases from V and 0 bases from J, with 8 bases between. Germline CDR1 and CDR2: SGHVS and FQNEAQ. The CDR3, as DNA: TGTGCCAGCAGCTTAGCCCGGGTAATGAACACTGAAGCTTTCTTT. It codes for CASSLARVMNTEAFF. Using reference TRBV7-8 and TRBJ1-1 for the parts outside the CDR3, the full variable domain is GAGVSQSPRYKVAKRGQDVALRCDPISGHVSLFWYQQALGQGPEFLTYFQNEAQLDKSGLPSDRFFAERPEGSVSTLKIQRTQQEDSAVYLCASSLARVMNTEAFFGQGTRLTVV.

A single count supports this clone. The CDR3 protein is CASSPLSGGFETQYF. In nucleotides, the CDR3 is TGTGCCAGTAGTCCTCTCAGCGGGGGGTTCGAGACCCAGTACTTC. The gene calls are TRBV19 and TRBJ2-5; 9 positions match TRBD2. Germline assignment: CDR1 LNHDA and CDR2 SQIVND (reference sequence). Trimming removed 5 bases from V and 5 bases from J; junction bases left unmatched: 9. The CDR3 loop spans 15 amino acids.

The chain couples TRBV2 to TRBJ1-6; TRBD1 aligns across 7 bases. The CDR3 runs to 14 residues. Per germline, CDR1 SNHLY and CDR2 FYNNEI. The J segment lost 9 bases and the V segment lost 2 bases, leaving 4 bases of the junction unmatched. The chain's CDR3 is CASSERQGRSPLHF. In nucleotides, the CDR3 is TGTGCCAGCAGTGAAAGACAGGGACGTTCACCCCTCCACTTT.

The chain recombines TRBV7-9 with TRBJ2-7; D is possibly TRBD2 (6 bases). The length of the CDR3 is 15 residues. The V gene's germline CDR1 is SEHNR and CDR2 FQNEAQ (reference sequence). The V end lost 6 bases, the J end lost 1 base, and 16 bases lay between the germline ends. In nucleotides, the CDR3 is TGTGCCAGCAGTCCCCCGGGGGTATCGTCCTACGAGCAGTACTTC. Translation gives CASSPPGVSSYEQYF.

This rearrangement joins TRBV5-1 to TRBJ2-5; D possibly matches TRBD1 or TRBD2 (5 bases each). Trimming pared 2 bases from V and 5 bases from J, leaving 13 bases between. Germline assignment: CDR1 SGHRS and CDR2 YFSETQ. The CDR3 runs 14 residues. CDR3: CASSFGGTQETQYF. The CDR3 DNA reads TGCGCCAGCAGCTTTGGGGGTACGCAGGAGACCCAGTACTTC.

This chain connects TRBV5-1 to TRBJ1-2; 7 bases are shared with TRBD1. Germline V gene sequence: CDR1 SGHRS, CDR2 YFSETQ. Unmatched junction bases numbered 2, after V lost 0 bases and J lost 0 bases. There are 15 residues in the CDR3. The DNA for the CDR3 is TGCGCCAGCAGCTTGGTCAGGGGGGCTAACTATGGCTACACCTTC. As protein: CASSLVRGANYGYTF.